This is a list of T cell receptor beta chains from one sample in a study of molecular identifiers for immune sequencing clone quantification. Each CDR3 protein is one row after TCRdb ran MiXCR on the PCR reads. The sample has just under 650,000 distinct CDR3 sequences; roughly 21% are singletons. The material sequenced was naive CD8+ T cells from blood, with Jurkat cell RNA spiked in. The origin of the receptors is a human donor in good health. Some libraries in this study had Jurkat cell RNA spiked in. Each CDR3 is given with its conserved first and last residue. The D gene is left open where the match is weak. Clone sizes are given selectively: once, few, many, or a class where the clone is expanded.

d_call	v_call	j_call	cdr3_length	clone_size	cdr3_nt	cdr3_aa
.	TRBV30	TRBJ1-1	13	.	TGTGCCTGGAGTACTACGTGGAGCCTCGAAGCTTTCTTT	CAWSTTWSLEAFF
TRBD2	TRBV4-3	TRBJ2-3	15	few	TGCGCCAGCAGCCACCTCGCGGGGGGGCGTGATACGCAGTATTTT	CASSHLAGGRDTQYF
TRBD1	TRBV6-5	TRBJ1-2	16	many	TGTGCCAGCAGTCCCCGGGACAGGGGAGGTAACTATGGCTACACCTTC	CASSPRDRGGNYGYTF
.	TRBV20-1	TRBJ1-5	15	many	TGCAGTGCTACCCCCGTGCAGGGAGGTGATCAGCCCCAGCATTTT	CSATPVQGGDQPQHF
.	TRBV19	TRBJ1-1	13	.	TGTGCCAGTACACCAGCGGCCCACACTGAAGCTTTCTTT	CASTPAAHTEAFF
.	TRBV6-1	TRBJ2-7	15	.	TGTGCCAGCAGTGAATTCGCCGGGGTTGGTCACGAGCAGTACTTC	CASSEFAGVGHEQYF
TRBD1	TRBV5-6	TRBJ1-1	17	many	TGTGCCAGCTCCCTTTCACGGGACAGGGTGATGAACACTGAAGCTTTCTTT	CASSLSRDRVMNTEAFF
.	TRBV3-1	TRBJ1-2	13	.	TGTGCCAGCAACCGAAACAGGGATTATGGCTACACCTTC	CASNRNRDYGYTF
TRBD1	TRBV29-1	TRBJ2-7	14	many	TGCAGCGTCACATGGGACAGGAACTTCTACGAGCAGTACTTC	CSVTWDRNFYEQYF
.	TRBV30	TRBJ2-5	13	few	TGTGCCTGGAGCCCAACTAGTTCCCAAACCCAGTACTTC	CAWSPTSSQTQYF
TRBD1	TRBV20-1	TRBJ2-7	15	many	TGCAGTGCTAGACACCCGGACAGGGGCTCCTACGAGCAGTACTTC	CSARHPDRGSYEQYF
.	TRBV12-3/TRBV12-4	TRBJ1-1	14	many	TGTGCCAGCAGTGGCGGGGGTTTATACACTGAAGCTTTCTTT	CASSGGGLYTEAFF
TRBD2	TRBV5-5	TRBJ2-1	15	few	TGTGCCAGCAGCTTGTTCCCAGCGGGAGTTAATGAGCAGTTCTTC	CASSLFPAGVNEQFF
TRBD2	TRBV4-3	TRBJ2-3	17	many	TGCGCCAGCAGCCAAGATCTCGCGGGAGGGCTGGCAGATACGCAGTATTTT	CASSQDLAGGLADTQYF
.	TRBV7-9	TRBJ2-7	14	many	TGTGCCAGCAGCCGCTCAACAGCTGCCTACGAGCAGTACTTC	CASSRSTAAYEQYF
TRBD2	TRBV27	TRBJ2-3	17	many	TGTGCCAGCAGTTCGCCCTGGACGGGAGGGCCTGCAGATACGCAGTATTTT	CASSSPWTGGPADTQYF
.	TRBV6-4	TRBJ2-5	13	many	TGTGCCAGCAGTGAACTAGCTGGGGAGACCCAGTACTTC	CASSELAGETQYF
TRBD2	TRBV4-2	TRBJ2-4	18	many	TGTGCCAGCAGCCAAGAGAGAAGCGGGAGGGCCCTCGGTTACATTCAGTACTTC	CASSQERSGRALGYIQYF
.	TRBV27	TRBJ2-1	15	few	TGTGCCAGCAGTTTATACCCGGAGGGCTACAATGAGCAGTTCTTC	CASSLYPEGYNEQFF
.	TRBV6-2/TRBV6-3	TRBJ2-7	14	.	TGTGCCAGCAGTTACTCGCCAGGGATGAACGAGCAGTACTTC	CASSYSPGMNEQYF
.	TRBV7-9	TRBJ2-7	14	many	TGTGCCAGCAGCTTAGTTCTAGTTCCCGACGAGCAGTACTTC	CASSLVLVPDEQYF
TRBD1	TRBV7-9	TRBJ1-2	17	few	TGTGCCAGCAGCTCTTACCAGACCGGGACAGACGACTATGGCTACACCTTC	CASSSYQTGTDDYGYTF
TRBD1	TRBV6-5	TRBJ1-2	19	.	TGTGCCAGCAGTTACTCTACCGGACAGGGCCTAGTATCCAGCTATGGCCACACCTTC	CASSYSTGQGLVSSYGHTF
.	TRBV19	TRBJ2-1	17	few	TGTGCCAGTAGTATAGCCTTCACGGGGGCGGGGTACAATGAGCAGTTCTTC	CASSIAFTGAGYNEQFF
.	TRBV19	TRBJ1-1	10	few	TGTGCCAGTAGTATGGGAAAAGCTTTCTTT	CASSMGKAFF
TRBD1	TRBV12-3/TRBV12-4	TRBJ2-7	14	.	TGTGCCAGCAGTCTACTGACAGGGTTTAACGAGCAGTACTTC	CASSLLTGFNEQYF
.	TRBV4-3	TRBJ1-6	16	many	TGCGCCAGCAGCCAACTGAAGAGCTCCTATAATTCACCCCTCCACTTT	CASSQLKSSYNSPLHF
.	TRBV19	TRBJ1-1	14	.	TGTGCCAGTAGTACTGCAACACCAAGTGGGGGAGCTTTCTTT	CASSTATPSGGAFF
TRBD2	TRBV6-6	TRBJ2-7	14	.	TGTGCCAGCAGTCCACTAGCGGGAGTTCACGAGCAGTACTTC	CASSPLAGVHEQYF
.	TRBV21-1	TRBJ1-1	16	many	TGTGCCAGCAGCAATAACGGCGGATACATGAACACTGAAGCTTTCTTT	CASSNNGGYMNTEAFF
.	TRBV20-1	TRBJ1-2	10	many	TGCAGTGCTAGAGATATGGGCTACACCTTC	CSARDMGYTF
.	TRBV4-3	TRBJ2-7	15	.	TGCGCCAGCAGCCAAGGACTAGAGCCTTCCTACGAGCAGTACTTC	CASSQGLEPSYEQYF
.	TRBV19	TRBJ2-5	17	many	TGTGCCAGTAGTATCACCGCCGGGACCGCCACCCAAGAGACCCAGTACTTC	CASSITAGTATQETQYF
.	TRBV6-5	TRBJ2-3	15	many	TGTGCCAGCAGTTACATGCGGAAGAGCACAGATACGCAGTATTTT	CASSYMRKSTDTQYF
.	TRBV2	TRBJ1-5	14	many	TGTGCCAGCAGAACAGGGAAAGGCAATCAGCCCCAGCATTTT	CASRTGKGNQPQHF
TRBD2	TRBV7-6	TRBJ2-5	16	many	TGTGCCAGCAGCCCATATCAAGCGGGGATCCAAGAGACCCAGTACTTC	CASSPYQAGIQETQYF
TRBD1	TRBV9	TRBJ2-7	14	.	TGTGCCAGCAACTCCCGGGACAGAGTCTACGAGCAGTACTTC	CASNSRDRVYEQYF
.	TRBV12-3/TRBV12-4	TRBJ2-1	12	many	TGTGCCAGCAGTCCTAACCTAGCTGAGCAGTTCTTC	CASSPNLAEQFF
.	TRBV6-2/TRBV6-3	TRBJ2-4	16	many	TGTGCCAGCAGTCACTTCGGGGCCCTCGCCAAAAACATTCAGTACTTC	CASSHFGALAKNIQYF
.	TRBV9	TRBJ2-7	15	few	TGTGCCAGCAGCGTAGGGGAGGCAGCCTCCTACGAGCAGTACTTC	CASSVGEAASYEQYF
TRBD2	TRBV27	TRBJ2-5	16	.	TGTGCCAGCAGTCCCCGTCGCGGGACTAGCGGGGAGACCCAGTACTTC	CASSPRRGTSGETQYF
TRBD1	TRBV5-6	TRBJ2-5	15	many	TGTGCCAGCAGCCCGCTCGACAGGGGGGAAGAGACCCAGTACTTC	CASSPLDRGEETQYF
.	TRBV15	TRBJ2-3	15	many	TGTGCCACCAGCAAATTCCTAGATGGAACAGATACGCAGTATTTT	CATSKFLDGTDTQYF
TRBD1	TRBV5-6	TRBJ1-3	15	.	TGTGCCAGCAGCTTGGAAGCAGGGGGTGGAAACACCATATATTTT	CASSLEAGGGNTIYF
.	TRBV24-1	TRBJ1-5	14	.	TGTGCCACCAGTGATTCACAGGGAAATCAGCCCCAGCATTTT	CATSDSQGNQPQHF
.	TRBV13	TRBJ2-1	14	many	TGTGCCAGCAGCGCTCAGGCGGTCCGCAATGAGCAGTTCTTC	CASSAQAVRNEQFF
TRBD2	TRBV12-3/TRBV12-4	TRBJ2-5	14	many	TGTGCCAGCAGTTTTGCGGGAGTAGGGGAGACCCAGTACTTC	CASSFAGVGETQYF
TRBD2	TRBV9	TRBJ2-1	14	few	TGTGCCAGCAGCGTATCCAGGACTAGCGGGAGTGAGTTCTTC	CASSVSRTSGSEFF
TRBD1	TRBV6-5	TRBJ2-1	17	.	TGTGCCAGCAGTTACCCTCGATCGGGACAGTTCGGCAATGAGCAGTTCTTC	CASSYPRSGQFGNEQFF
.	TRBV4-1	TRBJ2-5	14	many	TGCGCCAGCAGCCAAGACGGAAACCAAGAGACCCAGTACTTC	CASSQDGNQETQYF
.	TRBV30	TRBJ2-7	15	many	TGTGCCTGGAGCAGGGAATTCAGGGGAACCTACGAGCAGTACTTC	CAWSREFRGTYEQYF
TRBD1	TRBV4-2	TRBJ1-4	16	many	TGTGCCAGCAGCCAATGGACAGGGGAGGCTAATGAAAAACTGTTTTTT	CASSQWTGEANEKLFF
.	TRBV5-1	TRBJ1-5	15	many	TGCGCCAGCAGCTTGGGAGGGGCTAGCAATCAGCCCCAGCATTTT	CASSLGGASNQPQHF
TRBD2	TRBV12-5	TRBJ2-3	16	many	TGTGCTAGTGTCCCGGAAGGACTAGGTGTCGCAGATACGCAGTATTTT	CASVPEGLGVADTQYF
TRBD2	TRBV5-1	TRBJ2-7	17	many	TGCGCCAGCAGCTCGAGCCTAGCGGGAGGTCCCCTCCACGAGCAGTACTTC	CASSSSLAGGPLHEQYF
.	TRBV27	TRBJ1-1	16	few	TGTGCCAGCAGTCCGATCACCAGTTTGGGGAACACTGAAGCTTTCTTT	CASSPITSLGNTEAFF
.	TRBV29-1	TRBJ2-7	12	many	TGCAGCGTAGGGGACTCCTCCTACGAGCAGTACTTC	CSVGDSSYEQYF
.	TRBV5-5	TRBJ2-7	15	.	TGTGCCAGCAGCTTGGCTGGTCCCGGGCCCTACGAGCAGTACTTC	CASSLAGPGPYEQYF
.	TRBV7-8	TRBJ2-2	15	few	TGTGCCAGCAGCTTAGCAACTCCCCTTGCCGGGGAGCTGTTTTTT	CASSLATPLAGELFF